The 21 T cell receptor beta chains listed next were all sequenced from one sample in a study of cytomegalovirus exposure and HLA in healthy donors. This PCR relied on a set of 60 Vbeta primers and 13 Jbeta primers. Sequenced by immunoSEQ multiplex PCR; TCRdb stores in-frame clones only, minus some. The sample consists of 200,000 or so clones, approximately 79% of them appearing once. The sample comprised PBMCs. The receptors stem from a young man in good health and CMV-seronegative.

This clone was recorded a few times. This chain uses TRBV5-1 with TRBJ2-3, with 8 bases that match TRBD2. J lost 2 bases, V lost 0 bases, and 5 bases had no gene match. Germline CDR1 SGHRS, CDR2 YFSETQ. This CDR3 comprises 16 residues. This CDR3 reads CASSLAGGGNTDTQYF. CDR3 bases: TGCGCCAGCAGCTTGGCAGGCGGGGGGAACACAGATACGCAGTATTTT.

The chain carries TRBV2 and TRBJ2-7; no firm D call. The V gene lost 8 bases and the J gene lost 0 bases, with 14 bases spanning the gap. Germline V gene data show CDR1 as SNHLY and CDR2 as FYNNEI. This CDR3 has 14 residues. DNA of the CDR3: TGTGCCAGCGCAGGCGACCAAACCTCCTACGAGCAGTACTTC. Translated, it gives CASAGDQTSYEQYF.

In nucleotides, the CDR3 is TGTGCCAGCAGGGGCGGTTATCGGGATGGGGCCTACGAGCAGTACTTC. Its translation is CASRGGYRDGAYEQYF. The chain has TRBV28 and TRBJ2-7; maybe TRBD2 (5 bases). Germline loops: CDR1 MDHEN, CDR2 SYDVKM. V lost 6 bases to trimming and J lost 2 bases, with 20 bases between them. This CDR3 has 16 amino acids.

The genes are TRBV4-3 and TRBJ2-1; D is possibly TRBD2 (5 bases). Trimming left V 1 base short and J 0 bases short, with 13 bases between. The germline gives CDR1 LGHNA, CDR2 YSLEER. The CDR3 contains 17 residues. The CDR3 sequence is CASSQGMGGLSYNEQFF. The DNA for the CDR3 is TGCGCCAGCAGCCAAGGAATGGGCGGACTCTCCTACAATGAGCAGTTCTTC.

The chain combines TRBV19 with TRBJ1-5; unclear D gene. Trimming pared 1 base from V and 0 bases from J, leaving 7 bases between. The CDR3 runs to 15 residues. Germline V gene data show CDR1 as LNHDA and CDR2 as SQIVND (reference sequence). DNA for the CDR3: TGTGCCAGTAGTATAGGTAGATATAGCAATCAGCCCCAGCATTTT. Encoded protein: CASSIGRYSNQPQHF.

The rearrangement joins TRBV18 to TRBJ2-1; TRBD2 might be the D (5 bases). The CDR3 runs 15 residues. V was clipped by 3 bases and J by 2 bases, with 11 bases between them. Germline CDR1 is KGHSH and CDR2 is LQKENI. Here the CDR3 DNA reads TGTGCCAGCTCACCCGAGGCCGGGACCTACAATGAGCAGTTCTTC. Amino acids: CASSPEAGTYNEQFF.

This chain uses TRBV6-6 with TRBJ2-5; the D is unclear. The CDR3 runs 14 residues. Germline CDR1 reads MNHNY; CDR2 reads SVGAGI (reference sequence). Between the trimmed V and J ends, which lost 0 bases and 2 bases, there was a span of 7 bases. For the CDR3, the DNA is TGTGCCAGCAGTTACTCGGAGAGACAAGAGACCCAGTACTTC. Protein sequence: CASSYSERQETQYF.

The J gene is TRBJ2-2, the V gene TRBV5-8; 12 nucleotides match TRBD2. Germline-derived CDR1 and CDR2 are SGHTS and YDEGEE. V gave up 3 bases and J gave up 2 bases; unmatched junction bases: 14. This CDR3 is built from 20 residues. CDR3 DNA sequence: TGTGCCAGCAGCTCGACACCCGGGACTAGCGGGTTTGAAAACACCGGGGAGCTGTTTTTT. As protein: CASSSTPGTSGFENTGELFF.

J is TRBJ2-7 and V is TRBV27; 8 nucleotides line up with TRBD1. J lost 3 bases, V lost 5 bases, and 9 bases had no gene match. From germline, CDR1 is MNHEY and CDR2 SMNVEV (reference sequence). The CDR3 totals 15 residues. The CDR3: CASSLQGDSFYEQYF. The DNA for the CDR3 is TGTGCCAGCAGTCTACAGGGGGATAGCTTCTACGAGCAGTACTTC.

The chain recombines TRBV7-9 with TRBJ2-5; possibly TRBD1 for D (5 bases). CDR1 is SEHNR and CDR2 is FQNEAQ in the germline V gene (reference sequence). V shed 2 bases and J shed 2 bases, with 9 bases lying between them. This CDR3 has 14 amino acids. Written as DNA, the CDR3 is TGTGCCAGCAGCTTATCCCAGGGTCAAGAGACCCAGTACTTC. This encodes CASSLSQGQETQYF.

A few counts support this clone. One end of the junction fails to match germline, which may point to a read error. The chain joins TRBV7-9 to TRBJ2-1; 7 nucleotides line up with TRBD2. This CDR3 has 13 amino acids. CDR1 is SEHNR, CDR2 FQNEAQ, per germline (reference sequence). In nucleotides, the CDR3 is TGTTCCAGCAGCTATTGGGGGGGGTATGAGCAGTTCTTC. Protein product: CSSSYWGGYEQFF.

The rearrangement links TRBV2 to TRBJ1-5; 7 bases agree with TRBD1. The CDR3 consists of 13 residues. The V gene's germline CDR1 is SNHLY and CDR2 FYNNEI. J gave up 5 bases and V 7 bases, and 5 bases lay outside the gene matches. The CDR3 bases are TGTGCCAGCAAAGACAGGGAGGATCAGCCCCAGCATTTT. Translation gives CASKDREDQPQHF.

This chain links TRBV7-2 with TRBJ1-1; D ambiguous. The CDR3 totals 16 residues. Germline loops: CDR1 SGHTA, CDR2 FQGNSA. The V end was cut by 5 bases, the J end by 0 bases, with 16 bases between. The chain's CDR3 is CASSPEAKGLNTEAFF. CDR3 bases: TGTGCCAGCAGCCCGGAGGCAAAAGGGTTGAACACTGAAGCTTTCTTT. Full variable domain (outside the CDR3, taken from reference TRBV7-2 and TRBJ1-1): GAGVSQSPSNKVTEKGKDVELRCDPISGHTALYWYRQSLGQGLEFLIYFQGNSAPDKSGLPSDRFSAERTGGSVSTLTIQRTQQEDSAVYLCASSPEAKGLNTEAFFGQGTRLTVV.

The chain employs TRBV19 and TRBJ2-7, with 9 positions matching TRBD1. With 5 bases clipped from V and 3 bases from J, the junction kept 8 bases outside the gene matches. Germline loops: CDR1 LNHDA, CDR2 SQIVND (reference sequence). This CDR3 contains 15 residues. CDR3 coding DNA: TGTGCCAGTAGTGACCTCCGGGGACAGGGCTACGAGCAGTACTTC. Translating gives CASSDLRGQGYEQYF.

The rearrangement uses TRBV6-5 and TRBJ1-1, with 7 bases matching TRBD1. The CDR3 has 15 residues. Unmatched junction bases numbered 7, after V lost 4 bases and J lost 2 bases. Germline lookup yields CDR1 MNHEY and CDR2 SVGAGI. The CDR3 DNA follows: TGTGCCAGCAGTTCCGCCGGGACAGCAAACACTGAAGCTTTCTTT. Translated: CASSSAGTANTEAFF.

This clone was detected only a few times. The chain employs TRBV28 and TRBJ2-5; 7 positions agree with TRBD1. The ends lost 4 bases at V and 1 base at J; junction bases unmatched: 9. The length of the CDR3 is 16 residues. Germline CDR1 is MDHEN and CDR2 is SYDVKM. The CDR3 is CASSWGQTGSQETQYF. For the CDR3, the DNA is TGTGCCAGCAGTTGGGGACAGACAGGAAGCCAAGAGACCCAGTACTTC.

This chain uses TRBV7-3 with TRBJ2-1; a possible D gene is TRBD2 (6 bases). CDR3 size: 15 residues. V dropped 8 bases and J dropped 3 bases, with 17 bases sitting between them. Germline CDR1 is SGHTA and CDR2 is FQGTGA. CDR3: CASAYDAGSYNEQFF. CDR3 sequence (DNA): TGTGCCAGCGCGTACGATGCGGGGAGCTACAATGAGCAGTTCTTC.

The chain has TRBV7-8 and TRBJ2-7, with D perhaps TRBD1 (6 bases). Trimming removed 1 base from V and 0 bases from J, with 10 bases in between. Germline loops: CDR1 SGHVS, CDR2 FQNEAQ. The CDR3 length is 15 residues. This CDR3 reads CASSLEWDTSYEQYF. CDR3 nucleotide sequence: TGTGCCAGCAGCTTAGAATGGGACACCTCCTACGAGCAGTACTTC.

The chain combines TRBV13 with TRBJ2-4; 9 bases are a match to TRBD1. CDR1 and CDR2 (germline): PRHDT, FYEKMQ (reference sequence). After removal of 5 bases from V and 2 bases from J, the junction contained 7 bases not matched to a gene. The CDR3 has 16 amino acids. The CDR3 loop is CASSEPGTGSKNIQYF. In DNA form, the CDR3 reads TGTGCCAGCAGCGAGCCTGGGACAGGGTCCAAAAACATTCAGTACTTC.

V is TRBV30 and J is TRBJ1-1; TRBD1 aligns across 11 bases. Germline CDR1 is GTSNPN and CDR2 is SVGIG (reference sequence). The V and J ends lost 2 bases and 12 bases, in that order; junction bases with no gene match: 8. The CDR3 spans 13 residues. In DNA, the CDR3 is TGTGCCTGGAGTTTGGGGACAGGGGGTATGACTTTCTTT. As protein: CAWSLGTGGMTFF. The variable domain in full, with the rest retrieved from reference TRBV30 and TRBJ1-1, is SQTIHQWPATLVQPVGSPLSLECTVEGTSNPNLYWYRQAAGRGLQLLFYSVGIGQISSEVPQNLSASRPQDRQFILSSKKLLLSDSGFYLCAWSLGTGGMTFFGQGTRLTVV.

The genes are TRBV6-5 and TRBJ2-7; D gene unclear. Germline CDR1 and CDR2: MNHEY and SVGAGI. Trimming stripped 2 bases from V and 6 bases from J, with 11 bases between. The CDR3 totals 13 residues. This chain's CDR3 is CASSYRVASEQYF. The CDR3 DNA sequence: TGTGCCAGCAGTTACCGAGTAGCAAGCGAGCAGTACTTC.